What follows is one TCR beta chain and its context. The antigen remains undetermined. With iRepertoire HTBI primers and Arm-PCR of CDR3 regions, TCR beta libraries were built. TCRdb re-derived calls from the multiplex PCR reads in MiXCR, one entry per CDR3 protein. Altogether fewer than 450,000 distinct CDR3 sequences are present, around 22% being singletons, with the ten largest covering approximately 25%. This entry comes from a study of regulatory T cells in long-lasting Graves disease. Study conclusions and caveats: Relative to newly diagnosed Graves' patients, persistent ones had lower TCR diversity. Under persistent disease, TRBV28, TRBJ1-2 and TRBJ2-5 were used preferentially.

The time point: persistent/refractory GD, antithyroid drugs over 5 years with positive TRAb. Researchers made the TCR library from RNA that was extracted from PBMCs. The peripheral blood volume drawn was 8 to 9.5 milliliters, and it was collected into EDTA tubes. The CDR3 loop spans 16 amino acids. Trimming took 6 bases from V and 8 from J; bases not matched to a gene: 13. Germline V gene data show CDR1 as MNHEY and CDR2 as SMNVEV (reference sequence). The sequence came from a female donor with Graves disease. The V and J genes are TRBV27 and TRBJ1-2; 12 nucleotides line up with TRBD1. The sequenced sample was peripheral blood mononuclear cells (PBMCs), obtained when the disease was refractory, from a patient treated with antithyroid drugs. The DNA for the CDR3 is TGTGCCAGCAGCCCAGAGTCGGGACAGGGGGCGCGAGGCTACACCTTC. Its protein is CASSPESGQGARGYTF.